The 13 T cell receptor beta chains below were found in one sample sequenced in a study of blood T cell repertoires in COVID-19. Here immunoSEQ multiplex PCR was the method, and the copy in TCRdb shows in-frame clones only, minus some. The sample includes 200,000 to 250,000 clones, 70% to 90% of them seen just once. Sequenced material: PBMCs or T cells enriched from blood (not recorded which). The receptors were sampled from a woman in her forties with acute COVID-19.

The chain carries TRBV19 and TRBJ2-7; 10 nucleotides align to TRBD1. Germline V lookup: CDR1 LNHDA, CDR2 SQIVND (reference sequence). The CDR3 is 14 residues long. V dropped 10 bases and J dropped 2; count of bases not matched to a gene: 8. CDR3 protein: CATLGQGSAYEQYF. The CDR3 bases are TGTGCCACCTTGGGACAGGGGTCTGCCTACGAGCAGTACTTC.

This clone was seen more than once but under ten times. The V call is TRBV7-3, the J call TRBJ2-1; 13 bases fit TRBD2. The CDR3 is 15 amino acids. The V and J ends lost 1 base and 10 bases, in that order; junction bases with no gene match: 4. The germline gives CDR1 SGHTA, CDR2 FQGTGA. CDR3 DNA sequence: TGTGCCAGCAGCTTAAGGACTAGCGGGAGATACGAGCAGTTCTTC. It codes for CASSLRTSGRYEQFF.

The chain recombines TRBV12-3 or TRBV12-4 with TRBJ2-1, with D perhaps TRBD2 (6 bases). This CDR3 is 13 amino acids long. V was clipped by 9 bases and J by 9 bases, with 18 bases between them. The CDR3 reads CASGLSRTSEQFF. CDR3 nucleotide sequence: TGTGCCAGTGGACTAAGCCGAACCAGTGAGCAGTTCTTC.

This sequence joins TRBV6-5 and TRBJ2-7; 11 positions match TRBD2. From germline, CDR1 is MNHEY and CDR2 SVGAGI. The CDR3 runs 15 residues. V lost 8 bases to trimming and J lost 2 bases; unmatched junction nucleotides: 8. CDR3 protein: CASLGTSGSAYEQYF. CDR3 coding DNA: TGTGCCAGCCTTGGGACTAGCGGCAGTGCCTACGAGCAGTACTTC.

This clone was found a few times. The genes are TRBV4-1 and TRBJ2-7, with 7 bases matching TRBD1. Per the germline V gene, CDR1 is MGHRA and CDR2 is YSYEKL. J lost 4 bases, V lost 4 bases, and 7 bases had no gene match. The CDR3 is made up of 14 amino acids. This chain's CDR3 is CASSPGDRGYEQYF. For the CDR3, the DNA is TGCGCCAGCAGCCCCGGGGACAGAGGTTACGAGCAGTACTTC.

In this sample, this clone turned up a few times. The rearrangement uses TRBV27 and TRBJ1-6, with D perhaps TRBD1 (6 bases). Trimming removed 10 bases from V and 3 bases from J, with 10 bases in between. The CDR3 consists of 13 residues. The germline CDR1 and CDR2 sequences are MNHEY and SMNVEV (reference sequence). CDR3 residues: CAKQGIYNSPLHF. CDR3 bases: TGTGCCAAACAGGGCATCTATAATTCACCCCTCCACTTT.

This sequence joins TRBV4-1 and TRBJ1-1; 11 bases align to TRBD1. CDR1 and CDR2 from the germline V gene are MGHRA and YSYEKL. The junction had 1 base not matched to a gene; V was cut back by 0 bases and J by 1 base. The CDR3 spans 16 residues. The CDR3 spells CASSQDGQGANTEAFF. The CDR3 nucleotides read TGCGCCAGCAGCCAAGACGGACAGGGGGCGAACACTGAAGCTTTCTTT.

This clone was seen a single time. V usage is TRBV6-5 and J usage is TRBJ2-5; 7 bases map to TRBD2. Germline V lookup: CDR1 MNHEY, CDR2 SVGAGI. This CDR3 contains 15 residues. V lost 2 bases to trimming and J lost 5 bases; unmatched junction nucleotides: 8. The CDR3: CASSYGGRAHETQYF. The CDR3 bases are TGTGCCAGCAGTTACGGGGGGAGGGCTCATGAGACCCAGTACTTC.

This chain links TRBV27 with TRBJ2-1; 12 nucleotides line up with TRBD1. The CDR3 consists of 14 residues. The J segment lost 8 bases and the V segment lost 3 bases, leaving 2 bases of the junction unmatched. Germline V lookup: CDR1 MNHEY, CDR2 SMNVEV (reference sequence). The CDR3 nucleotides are TGTGCCAGCAGTTTCGGGACAGGGGGCTATGAGCAGTTCTTC. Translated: CASSFGTGGYEQFF.

CDR3 sequence: CASSPQGQSTEAFF. In DNA, the CDR3 is TGTGCCAGCTCACCCCAGGGACAGAGCACTGAAGCTTTCTTT. The J gene is TRBJ1-1, the V gene TRBV18; 7 positions agree with TRBD1. The CDR3 is 14 amino acids. Trimming at V came to 3 bases and at J to 4 bases, leaving 5 bases not matched to a gene. Germline CDR1 is KGHSH and CDR2 is LQKENI.

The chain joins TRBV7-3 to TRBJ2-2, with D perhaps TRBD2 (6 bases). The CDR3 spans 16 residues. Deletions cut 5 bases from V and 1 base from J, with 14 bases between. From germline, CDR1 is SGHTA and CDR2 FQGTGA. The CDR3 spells CASSVRDGRNTGELFF. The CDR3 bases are TGTGCCAGCAGCGTCCGGGACGGGAGGAACACCGGGGAGCTGTTTTTT.

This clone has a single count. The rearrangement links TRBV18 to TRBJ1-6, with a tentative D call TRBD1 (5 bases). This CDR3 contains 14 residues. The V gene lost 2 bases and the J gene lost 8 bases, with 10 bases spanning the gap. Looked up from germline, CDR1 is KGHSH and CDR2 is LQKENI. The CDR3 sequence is CASSPTGVYSPLHF. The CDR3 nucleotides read TGTGCCAGCTCACCAACAGGAGTGTATTCACCCCTCCACTTT.

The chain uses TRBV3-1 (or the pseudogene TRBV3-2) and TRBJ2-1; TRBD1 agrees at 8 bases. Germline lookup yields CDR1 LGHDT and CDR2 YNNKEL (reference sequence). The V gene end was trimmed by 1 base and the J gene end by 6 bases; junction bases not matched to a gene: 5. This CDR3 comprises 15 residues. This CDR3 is CASSQVGQGANEQFF. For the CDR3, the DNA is TGTGCCAGCAGCCAAGTCGGGCAGGGGGCCAATGAGCAGTTCTTC.